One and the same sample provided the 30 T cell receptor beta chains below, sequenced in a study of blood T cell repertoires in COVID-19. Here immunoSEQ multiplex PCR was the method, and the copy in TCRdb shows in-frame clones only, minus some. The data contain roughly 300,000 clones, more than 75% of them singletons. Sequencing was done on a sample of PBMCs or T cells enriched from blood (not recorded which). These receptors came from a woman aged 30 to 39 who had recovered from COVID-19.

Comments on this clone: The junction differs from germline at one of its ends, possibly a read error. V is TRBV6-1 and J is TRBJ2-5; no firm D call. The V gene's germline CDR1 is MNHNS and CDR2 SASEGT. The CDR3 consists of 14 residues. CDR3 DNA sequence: TGTGCCAGCAGCGAAGATGTCGGCGGAGAGACCCAGTACTTC. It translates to CASSEDVGGETQYF.

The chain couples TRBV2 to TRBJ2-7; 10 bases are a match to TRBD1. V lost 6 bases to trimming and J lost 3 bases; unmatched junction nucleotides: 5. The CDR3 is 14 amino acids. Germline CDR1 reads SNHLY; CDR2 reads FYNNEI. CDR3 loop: CASRGQGSFYEQYF. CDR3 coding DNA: TGTGCCAGCAGGGGACAGGGGAGTTTCTACGAGCAGTACTTC.

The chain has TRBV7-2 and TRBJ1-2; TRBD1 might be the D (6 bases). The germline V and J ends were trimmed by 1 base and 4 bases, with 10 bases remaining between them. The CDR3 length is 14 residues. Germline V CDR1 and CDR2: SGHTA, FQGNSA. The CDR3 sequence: CASSLGGHIYGYTF. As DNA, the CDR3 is TGTGCCAGCAGCTTAGGGGGGCACATCTATGGCTACACCTTC. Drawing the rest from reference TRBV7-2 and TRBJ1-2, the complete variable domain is GAGVSQSPSNKVTEKGKDVELRCDPISGHTALYWYRQSLGQGLEFLIYFQGNSAPDKSGLPSDRFSAERTGGSVSTLTIQRTQQEDSAVYLCASSLGGHIYGYTFGSGTRLTVV.

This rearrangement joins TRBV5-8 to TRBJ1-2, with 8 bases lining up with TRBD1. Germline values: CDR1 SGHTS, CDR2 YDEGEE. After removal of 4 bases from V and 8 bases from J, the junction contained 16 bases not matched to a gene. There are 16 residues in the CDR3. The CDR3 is CASSPMVDRVLSGYTF. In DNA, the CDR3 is TGTGCCAGCAGCCCGATGGTGGACAGGGTCTTAAGCGGCTACACCTTC. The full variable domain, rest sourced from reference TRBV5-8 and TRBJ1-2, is EAGVTQSPTHLIKTRGQQATLRCSPISGHTSVYWYQQALGLGLQFLLWYDEGEERNRGNFPPRFSGRQFPNYSSELNVNALELEDSALYLCASSPMVDRVLSGYTFGSGTRLTVV.

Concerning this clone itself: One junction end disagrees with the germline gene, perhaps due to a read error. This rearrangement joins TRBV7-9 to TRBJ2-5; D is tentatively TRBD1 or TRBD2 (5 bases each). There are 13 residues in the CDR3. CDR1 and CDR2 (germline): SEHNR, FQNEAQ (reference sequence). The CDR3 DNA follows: TGTGCCAGCATCTTAGGGGAGATCGGGACCCAGTACTTC. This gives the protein CASILGEIGTQYF.

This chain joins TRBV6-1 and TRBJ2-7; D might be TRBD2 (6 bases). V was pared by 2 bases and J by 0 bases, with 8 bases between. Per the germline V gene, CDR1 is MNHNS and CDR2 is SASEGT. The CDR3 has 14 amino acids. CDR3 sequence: CASSESGGSYEQYF. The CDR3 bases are TGTGCCAGCAGTGAATCCGGGGGCTCCTACGAGCAGTACTTC.

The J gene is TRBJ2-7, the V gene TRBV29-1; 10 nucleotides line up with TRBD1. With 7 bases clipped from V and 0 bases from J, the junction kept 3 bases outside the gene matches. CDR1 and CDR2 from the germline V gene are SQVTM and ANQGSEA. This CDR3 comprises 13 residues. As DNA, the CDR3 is TGCAGCGCTGGGACAGGGGACTCCTACGAGCAGTACTTC. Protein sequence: CSAGTGDSYEQYF.

Here the CDR3 DNA reads TGTGCCAGCAGCCCATTGGAAAGGAGCCATCAGCCCCAGCATTTT. Encoded protein: CASSPLERSHQPQHF. This chain connects TRBV7-9 to TRBJ1-5; D is unclear. Germline CDR1 is SEHNR and CDR2 is FQNEAQ (reference sequence). The CDR3 spans 15 residues. V lost 5 bases and J 5 bases, leaving 16 bases between the germline ends.

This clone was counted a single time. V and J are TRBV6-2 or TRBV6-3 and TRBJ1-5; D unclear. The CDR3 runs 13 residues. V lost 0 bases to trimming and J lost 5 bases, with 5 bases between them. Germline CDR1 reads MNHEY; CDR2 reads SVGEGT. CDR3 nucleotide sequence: TGTGCCAGCAGTTACTCCCCGTATCAGCCCCAGCATTTT. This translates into CASSYSPYQPQHF.

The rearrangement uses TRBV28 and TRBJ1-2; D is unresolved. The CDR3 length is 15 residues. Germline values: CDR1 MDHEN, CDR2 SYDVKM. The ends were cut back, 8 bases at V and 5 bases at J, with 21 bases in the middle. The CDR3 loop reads CASQTDVRAGYGYTF. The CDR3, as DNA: TGTGCCAGCCAAACTGATGTGAGGGCCGGATATGGCTACACCTTC.

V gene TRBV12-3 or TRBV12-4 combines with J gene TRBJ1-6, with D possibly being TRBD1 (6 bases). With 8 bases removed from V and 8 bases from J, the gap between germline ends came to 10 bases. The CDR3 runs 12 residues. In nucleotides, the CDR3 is TGTGCCAGCGGCCAGGGGTATTCACCCCTCCACTTT. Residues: CASGQGYSPLHF.

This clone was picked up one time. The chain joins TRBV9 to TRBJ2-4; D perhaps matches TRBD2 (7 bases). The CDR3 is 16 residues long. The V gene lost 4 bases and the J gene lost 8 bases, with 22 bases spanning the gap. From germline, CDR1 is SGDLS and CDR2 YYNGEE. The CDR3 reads CASSPEGGARGDIQYF. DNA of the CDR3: TGTGCCAGCAGCCCCGAGGGGGGGGCGCGAGGGGACATTCAGTACTTC.

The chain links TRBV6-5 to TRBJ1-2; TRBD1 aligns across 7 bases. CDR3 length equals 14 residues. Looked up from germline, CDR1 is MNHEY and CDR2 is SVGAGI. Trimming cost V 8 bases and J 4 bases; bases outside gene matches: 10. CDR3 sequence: CASSLDRVSYGYTF. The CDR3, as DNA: TGTGCCAGCTCCCTCGACAGGGTGTCCTATGGCTACACCTTC.

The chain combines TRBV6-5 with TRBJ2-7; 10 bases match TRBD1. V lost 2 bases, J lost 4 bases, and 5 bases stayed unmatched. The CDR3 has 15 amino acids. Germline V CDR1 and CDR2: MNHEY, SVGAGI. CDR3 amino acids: CASSYADRGGYEQYF. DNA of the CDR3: TGTGCCAGCAGTTACGCGGACAGGGGGGGTTACGAGCAGTACTTC.

The CDR3 coding sequence is TGTGCCAGCAGTCAGTTGGACAGAAGCAATCAGCCCCAGCATTTT. It is translated as CASSQLDRSNQPQHF. The chain carries TRBV28 and TRBJ1-5, with a tentative D call TRBD1 (6 bases). With 5 bases removed from V and 1 base from J, the gap between germline ends came to 12 bases. Per the germline V gene, CDR1 is MDHEN and CDR2 is SYDVKM. This CDR3 has 15 amino acids. Using reference TRBV28 and TRBJ1-5 for the parts outside the CDR3, the full variable domain is DVKVTQSSRYLVKRTGEKVFLECVQDMDHENMFWYRQDPGLGLRLIYFSYDVKMKEKGDIPEGYSVSREKKERFSLILESASTNQTSMYLCASSQLDRSNQPQHFGDGTRLSIL.

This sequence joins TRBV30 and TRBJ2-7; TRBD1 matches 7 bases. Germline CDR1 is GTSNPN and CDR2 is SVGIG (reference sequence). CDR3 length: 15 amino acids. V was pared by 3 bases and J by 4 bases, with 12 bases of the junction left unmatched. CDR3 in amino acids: CAWSREGAVSYEQYF. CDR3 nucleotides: TGTGCCTGGAGCCGCGAGGGGGCGGTATCGTACGAGCAGTACTTC.

CDR3 sequence (DNA): TGTGCCAGCAGCACCCCCAAGGGAGGGACTTTCTATGGCTACACCTTC. Its protein product is CASSTPKGGTFYGYTF. V and J are TRBV9 and TRBJ1-2, with D possibly being TRBD1 (5 bases). The CDR3 contains 16 residues. V lost 4 bases, J lost 4 bases, and 20 bases lay in between. CDR1 and CDR2 from the germline V gene are SGDLS and YYNGEE.

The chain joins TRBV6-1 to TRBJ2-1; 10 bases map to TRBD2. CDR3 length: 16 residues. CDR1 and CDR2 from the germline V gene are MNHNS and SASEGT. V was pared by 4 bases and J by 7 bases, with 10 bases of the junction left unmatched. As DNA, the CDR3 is TGTGCCAGCAGTGCCCCAGCGGGGGGGCCGGATAATGAGCAGTTCTTC. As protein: CASSAPAGGPDNEQFF.

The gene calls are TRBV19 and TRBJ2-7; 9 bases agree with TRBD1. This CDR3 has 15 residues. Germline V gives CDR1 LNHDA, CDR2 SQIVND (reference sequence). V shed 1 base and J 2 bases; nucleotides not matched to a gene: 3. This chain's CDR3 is CASSIGGQGTYEQYF. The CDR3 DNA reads TGTGCCAGTAGTATAGGGGGACAGGGAACCTACGAGCAGTACTTC.

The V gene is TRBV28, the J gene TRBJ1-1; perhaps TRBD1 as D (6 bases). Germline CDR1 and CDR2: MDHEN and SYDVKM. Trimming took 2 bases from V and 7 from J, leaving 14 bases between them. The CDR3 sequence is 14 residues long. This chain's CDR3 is CASSLGTRDIEAFF. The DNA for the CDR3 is TGTGCCAGCAGTTTAGGGACCAGGGACATTGAAGCTTTCTTT.

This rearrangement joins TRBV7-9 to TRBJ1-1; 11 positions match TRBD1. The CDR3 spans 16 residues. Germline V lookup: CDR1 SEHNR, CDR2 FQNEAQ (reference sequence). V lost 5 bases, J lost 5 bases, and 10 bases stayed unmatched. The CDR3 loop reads CASSPLTGTGGTEAFF. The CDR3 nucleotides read TGTGCCAGCAGCCCGCTCACCGGGACAGGGGGAACTGAAGCTTTCTTT.

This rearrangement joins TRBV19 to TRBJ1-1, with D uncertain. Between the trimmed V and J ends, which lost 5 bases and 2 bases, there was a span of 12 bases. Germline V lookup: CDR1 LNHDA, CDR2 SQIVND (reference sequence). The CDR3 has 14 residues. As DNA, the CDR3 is TGTGCCAGTAGTGCCCAGACTTCTAACACTGAAGCTTTCTTT. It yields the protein CASSAQTSNTEAFF.

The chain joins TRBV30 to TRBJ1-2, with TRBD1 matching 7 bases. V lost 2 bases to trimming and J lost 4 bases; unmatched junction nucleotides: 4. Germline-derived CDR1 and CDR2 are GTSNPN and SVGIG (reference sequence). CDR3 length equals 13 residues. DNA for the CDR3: TGTGCCTGGAGTTCGACAGGGATCTATGGCTACACCTTC. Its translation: CAWSSTGIYGYTF.

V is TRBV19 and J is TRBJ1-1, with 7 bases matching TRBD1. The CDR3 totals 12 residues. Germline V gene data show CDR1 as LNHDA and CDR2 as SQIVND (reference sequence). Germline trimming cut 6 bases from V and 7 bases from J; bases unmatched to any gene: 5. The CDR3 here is CASRLDRDEAFF. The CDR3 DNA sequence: TGTGCCAGTAGACTCGACAGGGATGAAGCTTTCTTT.

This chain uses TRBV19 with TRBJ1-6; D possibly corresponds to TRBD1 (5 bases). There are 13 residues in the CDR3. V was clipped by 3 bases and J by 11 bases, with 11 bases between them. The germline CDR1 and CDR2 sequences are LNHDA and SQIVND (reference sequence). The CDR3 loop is CASSIDSSTPLHF. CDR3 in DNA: TGTGCCAGTAGTATCGACAGTAGCACACCCCTCCACTTT.

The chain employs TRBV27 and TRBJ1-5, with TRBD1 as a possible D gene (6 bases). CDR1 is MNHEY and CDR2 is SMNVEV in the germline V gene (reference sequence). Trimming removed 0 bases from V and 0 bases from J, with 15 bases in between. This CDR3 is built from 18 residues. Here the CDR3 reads CASSLSWTGGYSNQPQHF. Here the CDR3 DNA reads TGTGCCAGCAGTTTATCGTGGACGGGGGGCTATAGCAATCAGCCCCAGCATTTT.

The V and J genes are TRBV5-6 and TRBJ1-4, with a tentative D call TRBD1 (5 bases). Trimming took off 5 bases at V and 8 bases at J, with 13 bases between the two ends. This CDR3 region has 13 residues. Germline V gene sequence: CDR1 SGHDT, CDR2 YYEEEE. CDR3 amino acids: CASRFRGGEKLFF. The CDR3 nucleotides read TGTGCCAGCAGATTCCGTGGGGGGGAAAAACTGTTTTTT. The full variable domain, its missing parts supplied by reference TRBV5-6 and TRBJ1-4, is DAGVTQSPTHLIKTRGQQVTLRCSPKSGHDTVSWYQQALGQGPQFIFQYYEEEERQRGNFPDRFSGHQFPNYSSELNVNALLLGDSALYLCASRFRGGEKLFFGSGTQLSVL.

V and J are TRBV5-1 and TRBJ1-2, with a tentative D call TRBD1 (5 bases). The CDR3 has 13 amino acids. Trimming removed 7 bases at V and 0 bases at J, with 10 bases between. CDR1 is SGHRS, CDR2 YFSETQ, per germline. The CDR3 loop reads CASYDRANYGYTF. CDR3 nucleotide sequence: TGCGCCAGCTACGACAGAGCTAACTATGGCTACACCTTC.

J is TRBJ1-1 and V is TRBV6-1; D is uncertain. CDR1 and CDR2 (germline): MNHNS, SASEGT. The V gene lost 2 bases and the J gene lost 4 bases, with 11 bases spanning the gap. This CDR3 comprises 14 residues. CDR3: CASSERGRSTEAFF. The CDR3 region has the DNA TGTGCCAGCAGTGAACGGGGTCGTAGCACTGAAGCTTTCTTT.

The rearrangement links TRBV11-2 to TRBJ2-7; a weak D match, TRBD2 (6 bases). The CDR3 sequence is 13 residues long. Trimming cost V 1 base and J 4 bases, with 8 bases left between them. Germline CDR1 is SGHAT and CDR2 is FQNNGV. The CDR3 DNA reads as TGTGCCAGCAGCTTAGGGGGGACTTACGAGCAGTACTTC. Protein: CASSLGGTYEQYF.